A single sample is the source of the 27 T cell receptor beta chains below, sequenced in a study of T cell repertoires in cytomegalovirus infection. These receptors have no identified antigens. TCRdb fed the reads into MiXCR, producing one record per CDR3 protein. Of roughly 990,000 distinct CDR3 sequences listed, roughly 30% are singletons. The input for sequencing was cultured CD8+ T cells from PBMCs, taken from culture after CMV antigen stimulation. The receptors were sampled from a human donor in good health (CMV status not recorded). Some clones in this sample may be carry-over from other donors' samples.

The table lists this clonotype with a few counts. The J gene is TRBJ2-7, the V gene TRBV4-1, with unresolved D. The CDR3 is 14 residues long. Trimming stripped 1 base from V and 4 bases from J, with 11 bases between. Germline CDR1 is MGHRA and CDR2 is YSYEKL. CDR3 loop: CASSQAAGSYEQYF. As DNA, the CDR3 is TGCGCCAGCAGCCAAGCGGCAGGTTCTTACGAGCAGTACTTC.

This clonotype occurred a few times. The chain couples TRBV12-5 to TRBJ2-1, with D tentatively TRBD1 or TRBD2 (5 bases each). Per germline, CDR1 LGHNT and CDR2 FRNRAP. The CDR3 is 13 amino acids. With 2 bases removed from V and 10 bases from J, the gap between germline ends came to 12 bases. CDR3: CASGLYTWGEQFF. The CDR3 DNA follows: TGTGCTAGTGGTTTGTACACGTGGGGGGAGCAGTTCTTC.

This clonotype occurred a few times. The V and J genes are TRBV10-2 and TRBJ1-2, with TRBD1 matching over 8 bases. CDR1 is WSHSY, CDR2 SAAADI, per germline. Germline trimming cut 6 bases from V and 6 bases from J; bases unmatched to any gene: 6. This CDR3 comprises 13 residues. The DNA for the CDR3 is TGCGCCAGCAGCGAGGACAGGGAGGATGGCTACACCTTC. It codes for CASSEDREDGYTF.

This clonotype was detected a few times. This chain joins TRBV11-2 and TRBJ2-3; D is unresolved. Trimming left V 2 bases short and J 0 bases short, with 9 bases between. The length of the CDR3 is 15 residues. Germline V gene lookup returns CDR1 SGHAT and CDR2 FQNNGV. The CDR3 protein is CASSLSAESTDTQYF. The CDR3 DNA is TGTGCCAGCAGCTTATCGGCGGAAAGCACAGATACGCAGTATTTT.

This clonotype was seen ten or more times. The chain has TRBV6-1 and TRBJ2-7, with D unclear. Trimming stripped 8 bases from V and 2 bases from J, with 16 bases between. CDR1 is MNHNS and CDR2 is SASEGT in the germline V gene. This CDR3 spans 14 amino acids. DNA for the CDR3: TGTGCCAGCCTCCCGGTGCAAGATACCTACGAGCAGTACTTC. It translates to CASLPVQDTYEQYF.

This clonotype was observed many times. The chain is built from TRBV12-3 or TRBV12-4 and TRBJ2-5; the D gene is possibly TRBD1 (5 bases). This CDR3 spans 14 amino acids. V lost 2 bases to trimming and J lost 2 bases, with 9 bases between them. The CDR3, as DNA: TGTGCCAGCAGTTTATGGGCAGGGCAAGAGACCCAGTACTTC. This translates into CASSLWAGQETQYF.

V usage is TRBV29-1 and J usage is TRBJ2-3; D is uncertain. V was trimmed by 3 bases and J by 6 bases, leaving 13 bases between them. This CDR3 spans 13 amino acids. Per the germline V gene, CDR1 is SQVTM and CDR2 is ANQGSEA. The CDR3 DNA sequence: TGCAGCGTTGAGACTGACATTATTGATACGCAGTATTTT. This sequence encodes CSVETDIIDTQYF.

As regards this clonotype: A much larger clone lies a single base off, so this may be a read error. This chain links TRBV7-9 with TRBJ2-3; TRBD2 matches 9 bases. Germline CDR1 reads SEHNR; CDR2 reads FQNEAQ (reference sequence). The CDR3 length is 16 residues. The CDR3 coding sequence is TGTGACAGCAGCCCGTCAGCGGGGGGACGCACAGATACGCAGTATTTT. It translates to CDSSPSAGGRTDTQYF.

The chain employs TRBV7-9 and TRBJ1-3; TRBD1 matches 7 bases. Per the germline V gene, CDR1 is SEHNR and CDR2 is FQNEAQ (reference sequence). V dropped 7 bases and J dropped 0; count of bases not matched to a gene: 6. CDR3 length: 15 amino acids. CDR3 amino acids: CASIHRDSSGNTIYF. CDR3 DNA sequence: TGTGCCAGCATCCACAGGGACAGCTCTGGAAACACCATATATTTT. The full variable domain, completed using reference TRBV7-9 and TRBJ1-3, is DTGVSQNPRHKITKRGQNVTFRCDPISEHNRLYWYRQTLGQGPEFLTYFQNEAQLEKSRLLSDRFSAERPKGSFSTLEIQRTEQGDSAMYLCASIHRDSSGNTIYFGEGSWLTVV.

This clonotype was seen a handful of times. The chain couples TRBV6-1 to TRBJ1-2; TRBD1 is a possible D gene (5 bases). Trimming cost V 4 bases and J 0 bases, with 12 bases left between them. The CDR3 has 15 amino acids. Germline V gene lookup returns CDR1 MNHNS and CDR2 SASEGT. The CDR3 DNA follows: TGTGCCAGCAGTGCGGTGAGGACAACTAACTATGGCTACACCTTC. Translation: CASSAVRTTNYGYTF.

This clonotype was found a few times. This rearrangement joins TRBV19 to TRBJ2-7; 11 positions agree with TRBD2. The CDR3 is 15 amino acids. The germline V gene has CDR1 LNHDA and CDR2 SQIVND (reference sequence). With 3 bases clipped from V and 3 bases from J, the junction kept 4 bases outside the gene matches. The CDR3 sequence: CASSIGTSGYYEQYF. CDR3 DNA sequence: TGTGCCAGTAGTATTGGGACTAGCGGATACTACGAGCAGTACTTC.

The V gene is TRBV6-1, the J gene TRBJ2-1; D perhaps matches TRBD1 (6 bases). This CDR3 region has 14 residues. Trimming shortened V by 2 bases and J by 2 bases, and 7 bases separated the two germline ends. Germline V gene sequence: CDR1 MNHNS, CDR2 SASEGT. The CDR3 DNA is TGTGCCAGCAGTGAAACAGGGACCTACAATGAGCAGTTCTTC. Its translation: CASSETGTYNEQFF.

The chain employs TRBV9 and TRBJ1-4; D call uncertain. The CDR3 extends over 15 amino acids. Per germline, CDR1 SGDLS and CDR2 YYNGEE. Trimming cost V 0 bases and J 4 bases, with 10 bases left between them. CDR3 nucleotide sequence: TGTGCCAGCAGCGTAGCCCTTGGATATAATGAAAAACTGTTTTTT. Translating it yields CASSVALGYNEKLFF.

The V and J genes are TRBV12-3 or TRBV12-4 and TRBJ2-6, with 7 positions matching TRBD2. The CDR3 contains 20 residues. The ends lost 6 bases at V and 2 bases at J; junction bases unmatched: 19. CDR3 residues: CASSPPPGLLYLAGANVLTF. The CDR3 DNA reads TGTGCCAGCAGCCCCCCCCCGGGACTACTCTATCTGGCTGGGGCCAACGTCCTGACTTTC.

This clonotype occurred many times. The J gene is TRBJ1-3, the V gene TRBV7-2; D call uncertain. The V gene's germline CDR1 is SGHTA and CDR2 FQGNSA. Between the trimmed V and J ends, which lost 5 bases and 3 bases, there was a span of 20 bases. The CDR3 is made up of 17 amino acids. CDR3 protein: CASSGGGPPLFGNTIYF. In DNA form, the CDR3 reads TGTGCCAGCAGCGGTGGAGGGCCCCCCTTGTTTGGAAACACCATATATTTT.

This clonotype was found a few times. J is TRBJ2-3 and V is TRBV27, with D perhaps matching TRBD1 or TRBD2 (7 bases each). V was trimmed by 4 bases and J by 4 bases, leaving 15 bases between them. CDR1 is MNHEY and CDR2 is SMNVEV in the germline V gene (reference sequence). This CDR3 is 15 amino acids long. Here the CDR3 reads CASSYIGGTADTQYF. Here the CDR3 DNA reads TGTGCCAGCAGTTATATCGGGGGGACAGCAGATACGCAGTATTTT.

This clonotype turned up a few times. The CDR3 region has the DNA TGTGCCAGCAGCGCAAAGACCGCCTTGGTTGGCTACACCTTC. It encodes CASSAKTALVGYTF. The chain combines TRBV7-9 with TRBJ1-2, with D unresolved. This CDR3 spans 14 amino acids. Trimming stripped 5 bases from V and 7 bases from J, with 17 bases between. Per the germline V gene, CDR1 is SEHNR and CDR2 is FQNEAQ (reference sequence).

In this sample, this clonotype turned up a few times. This chain links TRBV10-3 with TRBJ2-1; TRBD2 matches at 10 bases. The length of the CDR3 is 16 residues. V shed 7 bases and J 4 bases; nucleotides not matched to a gene: 10. The germline gives CDR1 ENHRY, CDR2 SYGVKD. The chain's CDR3 is CAITGFSGGHYNEQFF. The CDR3 DNA sequence: TGTGCCATCACCGGGTTTAGCGGGGGGCATTACAATGAGCAGTTCTTC.

The chain recombines TRBV20-1 with TRBJ1-1, with D unclear. This CDR3 region has 11 residues. In germline, CDR1 is DFQATT, CDR2 SNEGSKA (reference sequence). V was shortened by 0 bases and J by 7 bases, with 6 bases between the two germline ends. This CDR3 is CSARETVEAFF. The CDR3 nucleotides are TGCAGTGCTAGAGAGACGGTTGAAGCTTTCTTT.

This clonotype occurred many times. The CDR3 loop reads CASSLDPNEQFF. The DNA for the CDR3 is TGTGCCAGCAGCTTAGACCCGAATGAGCAGTTCTTC. The J gene is TRBJ2-1, the V gene TRBV7-9; unclear D gene. The germline V gene has CDR1 SEHNR and CDR2 FQNEAQ (reference sequence). The CDR3 has 12 residues. V lost 1 base to trimming and J lost 7 bases, with 5 bases between them.

This clonotype was counted a few times. The CDR3 region is CASTRGGNNEQFF. The CDR3 DNA is TGTGCCAGCACTCGGGGGGGGAACAATGAGCAGTTCTTC. V and J are TRBV12-3 or TRBV12-4 and TRBJ2-1; 8 positions agree with TRBD2. V lost 7 bases, J lost 5 bases, and 4 bases stayed unmatched. The CDR3 contains 13 residues.

The chain has TRBV12-3 or TRBV12-4 and TRBJ2-3; D not resolved. V gave up 3 bases and J gave up 2 bases, with 15 bases separating them. This CDR3 comprises 16 residues. The CDR3 spells CASSFSKQPSTDTQYF. The CDR3 DNA reads TGTGCCAGCAGTTTTTCTAAGCAGCCTTCCACAGATACGCAGTATTTT.

This clonotype was found many times. V gene TRBV7-6 combines with J gene TRBJ2-2; a possible D gene is TRBD1 (5 bases). CDR1 is SGHVS and CDR2 is FNYEAQ in the germline V gene. This CDR3 has 15 residues. Trimming removed 5 bases at V and 2 bases at J, with 12 bases between. In DNA form, the CDR3 reads TGTGCCAGCAGCCTAGGGGCCCAAAACACCGGGGAGCTGTTTTTT. This sequence encodes CASSLGAQNTGELFF.

The chain combines TRBV27 with TRBJ2-1; D possibly corresponds to TRBD2 (5 bases). The germline V and J ends were trimmed by 4 bases and 12 bases, with 10 bases remaining between them. There are 11 residues in the CDR3. In germline, CDR1 is MNHEY, CDR2 SMNVEV (reference sequence). The CDR3 nucleotides are TGTGCCAGCAGTTCGGGGAGTGGGCAGTTCTTC. It encodes CASSSGSGQFF.

In its sample, this clonotype was seen a few times. The V gene is TRBV19, the J gene TRBJ1-5, with D tentatively TRBD1 (6 bases). Germline V gene data show CDR1 as LNHDA and CDR2 as SQIVND (reference sequence). CDR3 size: 13 residues. Trimming shortened V by 4 bases and J by 3 bases, and 7 bases separated the two germline ends. The CDR3 protein is CASSRTDNQPQHF. For the CDR3, the DNA is TGTGCCAGTAGTAGGACAGACAATCAGCCCCAGCATTTT.

There are a few counts of this clonotype. The CDR3 coding sequence is TGCGCCAGCAGCCAAGATACGGGGAACACTGAAGCTTTCTTT. This gives the protein CASSQDTGNTEAFF. The chain employs TRBV4-1 and TRBJ1-1; the D is unclear. CDR3 length: 14 amino acids. CDR1 and CDR2 from the germline V gene are MGHRA and YSYEKL. The V end was cut by 0 bases, the J end by 1 base, with 6 bases between.

There are a few counts of this clonotype. The chain couples TRBV7-6 to TRBJ1-2; maybe TRBD1 (5 bases). Trimming stripped 5 bases from V and 5 bases from J, with 15 bases between. Germline CDR1 is SGHVS and CDR2 is FNYEAQ. There are 14 residues in the CDR3. CDR3 bases: TGTGCCAGCAGCATGGGACGTCAAGATTATGGCTACACCTTC. This translates into CASSMGRQDYGYTF.